This TCR beta chain stems from a study of cytomegalovirus exposure and HLA in healthy donors. The PCR used 60 Vbeta and 13 Jbeta primers. Produced via immunoSEQ multiplex PCR; TCRdb's table is partial and in-frame only. The sample has approximately 200,000 clones, 70% to 90% seen once; the top ten hold 1.3%. This CDR3 has 14 amino acids. Trimming stripped 1 base from V and 6 bases from J, with 12 bases between. Germline V gene sequence: CDR1 LNHDA, CDR2 SQIVND (reference sequence). This chain links TRBV19 with TRBJ1-1; weak D call: TRBD1 (6 bases). Material: PBMCs. This TCR came from a human donor in good health. The CDR3 region is CASSIGGTTPEAFF. The DNA of the CDR3 is TGTGCCAGTAGTATAGGGGGGACAACTCCTGAAGCTTTCTTT.